The rows below give T cell receptor beta chains drawn from one sample of a study of T-cell reconstitution after alpha-beta-depleted transplantation in children. One entry per CDR3 protein, called by TCRdb with MiXCR from the PCR reads. Among approximately 500,000 distinct CDR3 sequences listed, 27% were seen once. The sample was PBMCs, taken before TCRalphabeta/CD19-depleted stem cell transplant. The receptors come from a boy under two years old with Wiskott-Aldrich syndrome, due to receive a stem cell transplant. The CDR3 runs from the conserved cysteine through the conserved F or W. A D gene is named only where the DNA matches it firmly. The listing skips clone size in some rows; elsewhere it reads once, few, many or a size class.

d_call: TRBD1; v_call: TRBV20-1; j_call: TRBJ2-7; clone_size: few; cdr3_length: 15; cdr3_aa: CSARDGDRTLGEQYF; cdr3_nt: TGCAGTGCTAGGGATGGGGACAGGACCCTAGGCGAGCAGTACTTC
d_call: .; v_call: TRBV10-3; j_call: TRBJ2-1; clone_size: few; cdr3_length: 12; cdr3_aa: CAISEPRENQFF; cdr3_nt: TGTGCCATCAGTGAGCCCCGGGAAAATCAGTTCTTC
d_call: .; v_call: TRBV18; j_call: TRBJ2-5; clone_size: .; cdr3_length: 16; cdr3_aa: CASSPLSGTKWETQYF; cdr3_nt: TGTGCCAGCTCACCACTTTCCGGCACCAAATGGGAGACCCAGTACTTC
d_call: .; v_call: TRBV29-1; j_call: TRBJ1-1; clone_size: .; cdr3_length: 12; cdr3_aa: CSVLGYNTEAFF; cdr3_nt: TGCAGCGTTCTAGGGTATAACACTGAAGCTTTCTTT
d_call: TRBD2; v_call: TRBV7-6; j_call: TRBJ2-3; clone_size: few; cdr3_length: 17; cdr3_aa: CASSLRGLADGTDTQYF; cdr3_nt: TGTGCCAGCAGCTTACGAGGTCTAGCGGATGGCACAGATACGCAGTATTTT
d_call: TRBD1; v_call: TRBV5-1; j_call: TRBJ2-7; clone_size: .; cdr3_length: 13; cdr3_aa: CASSPRGNWEQYF; cdr3_nt: TGCGCCAGCAGCCCCAGGGGGAACTGGGAGCAGTACTTC
d_call: .; v_call: TRBV12-3/TRBV12-4; j_call: TRBJ2-7; clone_size: few; cdr3_length: 15; cdr3_aa: CASTDRLGQSNEQYF; cdr3_nt: TGTGCCAGCACCGATAGGCTCGGACAGTCCAACGAGCAGTACTTC
d_call: .; v_call: TRBV7-9; j_call: TRBJ2-3; clone_size: .; cdr3_length: 12; cdr3_aa: CASTLVGDTQYF; cdr3_nt: TGTGCCAGCACCCTGGTGGGGGATACGCAGTATTTT
d_call: TRBD2; v_call: TRBV11-2; j_call: TRBJ2-1; clone_size: .; cdr3_length: 15; cdr3_aa: CASSLGMAGGGEQFF; cdr3_nt: TGTGCCAGCAGCTTAGGAATGGCGGGAGGGGGTGAGCAGTTCTTC
d_call: TRBD1; v_call: TRBV12-3/TRBV12-4; j_call: TRBJ2-5; clone_size: .; cdr3_length: 13; cdr3_aa: CASSAGQGGTQYF; cdr3_nt: TGTGCCAGCAGTGCCGGACAGGGCGGAACCCAGTACTTC
d_call: .; v_call: TRBV5-1; j_call: TRBJ2-1; clone_size: .; cdr3_length: 13; cdr3_aa: CASSLGDGNEQFF; cdr3_nt: TGCGCCAGCAGCTTGGGGGATGGGAATGAGCAGTTCTTC
d_call: .; v_call: TRBV28; j_call: TRBJ2-2; clone_size: .; cdr3_length: 13; cdr3_aa: CASVVPGTGELFF; cdr3_nt: TGTGCCAGCGTGGTTCCGGGCACCGGGGAGCTGTTTTTT
d_call: .; v_call: TRBV12-3/TRBV12-4; j_call: TRBJ2-1; clone_size: .; cdr3_length: 14; cdr3_aa: CASSLTDWANEQFF; cdr3_nt: TGTGCCAGCAGTTTAACGGACTGGGCCAATGAGCAGTTCTTC
d_call: TRBD1; v_call: TRBV5-1; j_call: TRBJ2-1; clone_size: .; cdr3_length: 16; cdr3_aa: CATSADRGASYNEQFF; cdr3_nt: TGCGCCACCAGTGCGGACAGGGGGGCGTCCTACAATGAGCAGTTCTTC
d_call: .; v_call: TRBV9; j_call: TRBJ1-5; clone_size: few; cdr3_length: 15; cdr3_aa: CASSVDWRANQPQHF; cdr3_nt: TGTGCCAGCAGCGTAGACTGGAGGGCCAATCAGCCCCAGCATTTT
d_call: TRBD2; v_call: TRBV30; j_call: TRBJ2-1; clone_size: few; cdr3_length: 13; cdr3_aa: CAWSPTSGREQFF; cdr3_nt: TGTGCCTGGAGCCCGACTAGCGGGAGGGAGCAGTTCTTC
d_call: .; v_call: TRBV12-3/TRBV12-4; j_call: TRBJ2-1; clone_size: .; cdr3_length: 14; cdr3_aa: CASSWKTSGGVWFF; cdr3_nt: TGTGCCAGCAGTTGGAAAACTAGTGGAGGAGTGTGGTTCTTC
d_call: .; v_call: TRBV12-3/TRBV12-4; j_call: TRBJ2-4; clone_size: .; cdr3_length: 15; cdr3_aa: CASRVLAIAKNIQYF; cdr3_nt: TGTGCCAGCAGAGTCCTAGCGATAGCCAAAAACATTCAGTACTTC
d_call: TRBD2; v_call: TRBV27; j_call: TRBJ2-2; clone_size: .; cdr3_length: 16; cdr3_aa: CASSRPTSANTGELFF; cdr3_nt: TGTGCCAGCAGTCGACCGACTAGCGCGAACACCGGGGAGCTGTTTTTT
d_call: .; v_call: TRBV12-3/TRBV12-4; j_call: TRBJ2-1; clone_size: once; cdr3_length: 15; cdr3_aa: CASSLGRRAASEQFF; cdr3_nt: TGTGCCAGCAGTTTGGGTAGGCGGGCGGCTTCTGAGCAGTTCTTC
d_call: .; v_call: TRBV6-6; j_call: TRBJ2-1; clone_size: .; cdr3_length: 13; cdr3_aa: CASGSVQGSEQFF; cdr3_nt: TGTGCCAGCGGTAGCGTACAGGGTAGTGAGCAGTTCTTC
d_call: .; v_call: TRBV29-1; j_call: TRBJ1-5; clone_size: few; cdr3_length: 13; cdr3_aa: CSVVGDGDEPQHF; cdr3_nt: TGCAGCGTTGTAGGCGACGGAGACGAGCCCCAGCATTTT
d_call: TRBD2; v_call: TRBV5-1; j_call: TRBJ2-2; clone_size: .; cdr3_length: 18; cdr3_aa: CASSPRASGVSNTGELFF; cdr3_nt: TGCGCCAGCAGCCCCCGGGCTAGCGGGGTATCGAACACCGGGGAGCTGTTTTTT
d_call: TRBD2; v_call: TRBV20-1; j_call: TRBJ2-1; clone_size: few; cdr3_length: 13; cdr3_aa: CSAVTSAYNEQFF; cdr3_nt: TGCAGTGCTGTGACTAGCGCATACAATGAGCAGTTCTTC
d_call: TRBD2; v_call: TRBV20-1; j_call: TRBJ2-1; clone_size: .; cdr3_length: 14; cdr3_aa: CSATWTSGYNEQFF; cdr3_nt: TGCAGTGCTACCTGGACTAGCGGGTACAATGAGCAGTTCTTC
d_call: .; v_call: TRBV30; j_call: TRBJ2-5; clone_size: .; cdr3_length: 12; cdr3_aa: CAWSLERETQYF; cdr3_nt: TGTGCCTGGAGTCTAGAACGGGAGACCCAGTACTTC
d_call: .; v_call: TRBV5-1; j_call: TRBJ2-1; clone_size: once; cdr3_length: 16; cdr3_aa: CASSLVQTISYNEQFF; cdr3_nt: TGCGCCAGCAGCTTGGTACAGACAATCTCCTACAATGAGCAGTTCTTC
d_call: .; v_call: TRBV3-1; j_call: TRBJ2-7; clone_size: .; cdr3_length: 12; cdr3_aa: CASSRTVYEQYF; cdr3_nt: TGTGCCAGCAGCCGGACGGTTTACGAGCAGTACTTC
d_call: .; v_call: TRBV21-1; j_call: TRBJ2-1; clone_size: .; cdr3_length: 14; cdr3_aa: CASSKWGQYNEQFF; cdr3_nt: TGTGCCAGCAGCAAATGGGGCCAATACAATGAGCAGTTCTTC
d_call: .; v_call: TRBV5-5; j_call: TRBJ1-5; clone_size: .; cdr3_length: 15; cdr3_aa: CASSLIGGRKQPQHF; cdr3_nt: TGTGCCAGCAGCTTAATCGGGGGCCGCAAGCAGCCCCAGCATTTT
d_call: .; v_call: TRBV11-1; j_call: TRBJ2-3; clone_size: few; cdr3_length: 18; cdr3_aa: CASSPTLIPGISTDTQYF; cdr3_nt: TGTGCCAGCAGCCCGACCCTCATCCCAGGTATTAGCACAGATACGCAGTATTTT
d_call: .; v_call: TRBV3-1; j_call: TRBJ2-5; clone_size: .; cdr3_length: 15; cdr3_aa: CASSQPGRGQETQYF; cdr3_nt: TGTGCCAGCAGCCAACCGGGTCGAGGTCAAGAGACCCAGTACTTC
d_call: TRBD1; v_call: TRBV5-1; j_call: TRBJ2-2; clone_size: few; cdr3_length: 15; cdr3_aa: CASSRDRGNTGELFF; cdr3_nt: TGCGCCAGCAGCCGGGACAGGGGGAATACCGGGGAGCTGTTTTTT
d_call: TRBD1; v_call: TRBV20-1; j_call: TRBJ2-1; clone_size: few; cdr3_length: 11; cdr3_aa: CSASGTVRQFF; cdr3_nt: TGCAGTGCTAGCGGGACAGTTCGGCAGTTCTTC
d_call: .; v_call: TRBV20-1; j_call: TRBJ2-3; clone_size: .; cdr3_length: 14; cdr3_aa: CSARDLRDPDTQYF; cdr3_nt: TGCAGTGCTAGAGATTTGAGGGATCCAGATACGCAGTATTTT
d_call: .; v_call: TRBV4-1; j_call: TRBJ1-4; clone_size: many; cdr3_length: 12; cdr3_aa: CASSQTVEKLFF; cdr3_nt: TGCGCCAGCAGCCAGACTGTTGAAAAACTGTTTTTT
d_call: TRBD1; v_call: TRBV20-1; j_call: TRBJ2-7; clone_size: .; cdr3_length: 11; cdr3_aa: CSAYTRGEQYF; cdr3_nt: TGCAGTGCTTATACCAGGGGGGAGCAGTACTTC
d_call: .; v_call: TRBV11-3; j_call: TRBJ2-1; clone_size: few; cdr3_length: 16; cdr3_aa: CASSLAGPRTYNEQFF; cdr3_nt: TGTGCCAGCAGCTTAGCAGGGCCTAGAACCTACAATGAGCAGTTCTTC
d_call: TRBD2; v_call: TRBV5-1; j_call: TRBJ2-5; clone_size: .; cdr3_length: 14; cdr3_aa: CASSLDSGEETQYF; cdr3_nt: TGCGCCAGCAGCTTGGATAGCGGGGAAGAGACCCAGTACTTC
d_call: .; v_call: TRBV12-3/TRBV12-4; j_call: TRBJ2-2; clone_size: .; cdr3_length: 15; cdr3_aa: CASSSPAGPTGELFF; cdr3_nt: TGTGCCAGCAGTTCCCCGGCGGGTCCGACCGGGGAGCTGTTTTTT
d_call: TRBD1; v_call: TRBV27; j_call: TRBJ2-7; clone_size: .; cdr3_length: 16; cdr3_aa: CASSFRGPISSYEQYF; cdr3_nt: TGTGCCAGCAGTTTCAGGGGGCCGATCAGCTCCTACGAGCAGTACTTC
d_call: .; v_call: TRBV29-1; j_call: TRBJ1-2; clone_size: .; cdr3_length: 12; cdr3_aa: CSGQVANYGYTF; cdr3_nt: TGCAGCGGGCAGGTGGCGAACTATGGCTACACCTTC
d_call: .; v_call: TRBV7-9; j_call: TRBJ2-1; clone_size: few; cdr3_length: 15; cdr3_aa: CASSVVLALYNEQFF; cdr3_nt: TGTGCCAGCAGCGTGGTGCTAGCGCTGTACAATGAGCAGTTCTTC
d_call: .; v_call: TRBV12-3/TRBV12-4; j_call: TRBJ2-2; clone_size: few; cdr3_length: 13; cdr3_aa: CASSPYKTGELFF; cdr3_nt: TGTGCCAGCAGTCCGTACAAGACCGGGGAGCTGTTTTTT
d_call: .; v_call: TRBV19; j_call: TRBJ1-5; clone_size: once; cdr3_length: 14; cdr3_aa: CASQSDGGWEPQHF; cdr3_nt: TGTGCCAGTCAATCTGACGGGGGTTGGGAGCCCCAGCATTTT
d_call: .; v_call: TRBV5-1; j_call: TRBJ2-2; clone_size: .; cdr3_length: 16; cdr3_aa: CASSPRRTRRTGELFF; cdr3_nt: TGCGCCAGCAGCCCCCGAAGGACCCGAAGGACCGGGGAGCTGTTTTTT
d_call: .; v_call: TRBV7-2; j_call: TRBJ2-5; clone_size: few; cdr3_length: 13; cdr3_aa: CASSFNGQETQYF; cdr3_nt: TGTGCCAGCAGCTTCAACGGCCAAGAGACCCAGTACTTC
d_call: .; v_call: TRBV28; j_call: TRBJ1-5; clone_size: .; cdr3_length: 11; cdr3_aa: CASSTYQPQHF; cdr3_nt: TGTGCCAGCAGTACCTATCAGCCCCAGCATTTT
d_call: TRBD1; v_call: TRBV5-4; j_call: TRBJ2-7; clone_size: .; cdr3_length: 14; cdr3_aa: CAISPGGHKDEQYF; cdr3_nt: TGTGCCATCAGCCCAGGGGGCCACAAGGACGAGCAGTACTTC
d_call: TRBD1; v_call: TRBV28; j_call: TRBJ1-4; clone_size: .; cdr3_length: 14; cdr3_aa: CASSRTGLNEKLFF; cdr3_nt: TGTGCCAGCAGTCGGACAGGGCTCAATGAAAAACTGTTTTTT
d_call: .; v_call: TRBV5-1; j_call: TRBJ2-7; clone_size: many; cdr3_length: 13; cdr3_aa: CASSLDRTYEQYF; cdr3_nt: TGCGCCAGCAGCTTGGACAGGACCTACGAGCAGTACTTC
d_call: .; v_call: TRBV10-3; j_call: TRBJ2-2; clone_size: .; cdr3_length: 16; cdr3_aa: CAISESAGGAPGELFF; cdr3_nt: TGTGCCATCAGTGAGTCGGCTGGGGGCGCCCCCGGGGAGCTGTTTTTT